This T cell receptor (beta chain) originates from a study of CD8 T cells in Susac syndrome (dated by TCRdb to the late 2010s). Background for the entire study: Among the Susac syndrome patients who were sequenced, clinically active disease was present in about six and clinical remission was observed in eight. CD8+ T cell repertoire clonality was compared between some 13 healthy donors, about 14 Susac syndrome patients and approximately 15 multiple sclerosis patients. The study used repertoire sequencing to test whether antigen drove CD8+ T cell activation and differentiation in Susac syndrome. Susac syndrome patients were therapy-naive, on corticosteroids (some also receiving IVIg), or on IVIg alone at blood withdrawal.

RNA was extracted with the RNeasy kit and roughly 0.5 to 1 ug was reverse transcribed using random hexamers. The immunoSEQ multiplex PCR assay, covering 54 Vbeta and 13 Jbeta segments, was used to amplify TCR beta CDR3 regions. Bias from PCR amplification was corrected by using a synthetic template baseline for primer optimization and for computational correction. The authors' analysis ran thus. Reads were annotated to V, D and J genes according to IMGT and were analyzed with immunoSEQ Analyzer, with only productive sequences retained. Clonality was calculated as one minus the Shannon entropy normalized by log2 of the number of productive unique sequences. For each patient and control, public and private clones were evaluated among the 100 most prevalent clones. A clone was defined as Susac-specific if it was absent from the healthy and MS cohorts, from roughly 990 published viral clones and from other ImmuneACCESS disease sequences. TCRdb handled the public reads itself, with Q25 trimming in fastp and clone calling in MiXCR, and kept productive beta chains. Rows are combined by CDR3 protein, so each entry shows the most common genes and DNA. The V and J calls reflect TCRdb's pipeline rather than the authors' work. In this sample the table shows tens of thousands of distinct CDR3 sequences, about 94% of which occur a single time. The top ten clones comprise roughly 0.47% of the sample.

Peripheral blood CD8+ and CD4+ T cells from healthy donors, Susac syndrome patients and multiple sclerosis patients were profiled using high-throughput TCR beta sequencing. The Susac syndrome patients fulfilled recently defined diagnostic criteria for definite or probable disease. Bulk CD8+ and CD4+ T cells were purified by magnetic negative isolation, while CD8+ TEMRA cells were enriched using FACS. Blood was drawn into EDTA tubes, processed within 24 hours, and PBMCs were isolated by density gradient centrifugation. PBMCs intended for TCR sequencing were frozen in liquid nitrogen and were later thawed in a 37 degrees C water bath. The sorted or isolated CD4+, CD8+ and CD8+ TEMRA cells had a purity of 90% or higher. The paper's findings and limits, for the study overall: Clonal expansion was observed in Susac syndrome CD8+ repertoires, with the highest expansion in CD8+ TEMRA cells and greater expansion in clinically active than in remitting patients. The TCR sequencing and HLA analysis was acknowledged to have included a relatively small number of individuals. Looking at Susac-specific public clones, the researchers identified roughly 17 in the total CD8+ repertoire and 4 or 5 in the CD8+ TEMRA repertoire.

CDR1 and CDR2, looked up from the germline V gene (reference sequence), are MNHEY and SMNVEV. The cysteine opens and the phenylalanine closes a CDR3 of 13 amino acids. Only the CDR3 region is kept as DNA, spanning 39 bases read in frame from base 1. A note on this clonotype: Its antigen target is currently unknown. Base qualities were left out, and no much larger clone turns up one base away.

This clonotype originated in a human donor with Susac syndrome. The sequenced sample was CD8+ T cells from PBMCs. The sequence links TRBV27 to TRBJ2-3; TRBD1 aligns with 8 central bases. Here the CDR3 is given as CASGGYRTDTQYF. The nucleotide sequence reads as follows: TGTGCTTCAGGGGGCTATCGCACAGATACGCAGTATTTT.